This TCR beta chain comes out of a study of T cells in Graves' hyperthyroidism and ophthalmopathy. Amplification of TCR beta CDR3 regions was performed using RNA transcripts as template. The HTBI set primed first-round TCR CDR3 RT-PCR. Via MiXCR, TCRdb re-called the multiplex PCR reads, giving one row per CDR3 protein. This table has approximately 590,000 distinct CDR3 sequences, 15% to 19% appearing once. From 10 ml of fresh peripheral blood, PBMCs were isolated. Trimming removed 1 base at V and 5 bases at J, with 11 bases between. Per the germline V gene, CDR1 is SEHNR and CDR2 is FQNEAQ (reference sequence). The CDR3 runs 14 residues.

The chain carries TRBV7-9 and TRBJ1-1; a weak D match, TRBD1 (5 bases). This sequence was found in a woman aged 30 to 39 with Graves' hyperthyroidism. The sequenced sample was blood. This CDR3 is CASSLVLGRTEAFF. In nucleotides, the CDR3 is TGTGCCAGCAGCTTAGTTCTGGGACGAACTGAAGCTTTCTTT.